The 23 T cell receptor beta chains below come from one sample, sequenced in a study of T-cell reconstitution after alpha-beta-depleted transplantation in children. Researchers prepared the TCRbeta library using unique molecular identifiers, the study reports. TCRdb called the PCR reads again in MiXCR, with one record for every CDR3 protein. This table holds around 700,000 distinct CDR3 sequences, about an eighth found once. The starting material was PBMCs, obtained before TCRalphabeta/CD19-depleted stem cell transplant. Receptors originate from a girl aged 2 to 10 with congenital amegakaryocytic thrombocytopenia, due to receive a stem cell transplant.

This clonotype was picked up a small number of times. The V and J genes are TRBV5-4 and TRBJ2-1; 8 bases line up with TRBD2. The CDR3 runs to 15 residues. J gave up 7 bases and V 4 bases, and 10 bases lay outside the gene matches. Germline V CDR1 and CDR2: SGHNT, YYREEE (reference sequence). CDR3 sequence: CASSPGGGVRNEQFF. Written as DNA, the CDR3 is TGTGCCAGCAGCCCGGGAGGGGGAGTAAGAAATGAGCAGTTCTTC.

This clonotype was counted many times. The DNA for the CDR3 is TGTGCCAGCAGTCTTGGGACAGGGCCTTCACCCCTCCACTTT. Protein product: CASSLGTGPSPLHF. This sequence joins TRBV12-3 or TRBV12-4 and TRBJ1-6, with 9 bases identical to TRBD1. This CDR3 is built from 14 residues. V lost 5 bases and J lost 9; bases outside the gene matches: 5.

The V call is TRBV2, the J call TRBJ2-3; D uncertain. Trimming took 8 bases from V and 1 from J, leaving 13 bases between them. Germline V gene sequence: CDR1 SNHLY, CDR2 FYNNEI. This CDR3 has 14 amino acids. The CDR3 loop is CASSEGHGTDTQYF. The CDR3 region has the DNA TGTGCCAGCTCTGAAGGGCATGGCACAGATACGCAGTATTTT.

This clonotype has at least ten counts. The chain employs TRBV27 and TRBJ1-5; D remains unclear. The V and J ends lost 1 base and 7 bases respectively, with 8 bases between them. This CDR3 spans 13 amino acids. The germline V gene encodes CDR1 MNHEY and CDR2 SMNVEV (reference sequence). The CDR3 DNA reads TGTGCCAGCAGTTTATATCTGGGCCAGCCCCAGCATTTT. Translated, it gives CASSLYLGQPQHF.

The chain's CDR3 is CASSSGTDWNQETQYF. In DNA, the CDR3 is TGTGCCAGCAGTTCCGGGACAGACTGGAACCAAGAGACCCAGTACTTC. The V gene is TRBV28, the J gene TRBJ2-5, with 7 positions matching TRBD1. V shed 4 bases and J 0 bases; nucleotides not matched to a gene: 8. This CDR3 is 16 amino acids long. The germline CDR1 and CDR2 sequences are MDHEN and SYDVKM. Together with reference TRBV28 and TRBJ2-5, the CDR3 gives the full variable domain: DVKVTQSSRYLVKRTGEKVFLECVQDMDHENMFWYRQDPGLGLRLIYFSYDVKMKEKGDIPEGYSVSREKKERFSLILESASTNQTSMYLCASSSGTDWNQETQYFGPGTRLLVL.

The chain has TRBV12-3 or TRBV12-4 and TRBJ1-2; D may be TRBD1 (5 bases). The CDR3 runs to 15 residues. V dropped 5 bases and J dropped 8 bases, with 21 bases sitting between them. The CDR3 sequence: CASSRIRDRLTGYTF. In DNA, the CDR3 is TGTGCCAGCAGTCGAATCCGGGACCGATTAACGGGCTACACCTTC.

The chain is built from TRBV7-9 and TRBJ2-7; TRBD2 agrees at 9 bases. Trimming removed 0 bases from V and 4 bases from J; junction bases left unmatched: 7. The CDR3 covers 16 residues. CDR1 is SEHNR and CDR2 is FQNEAQ in the germline V gene (reference sequence). The CDR3 nucleotides read TGTGCCAGCAGCTTAGCGGGTAGCGGGAGTGGATACGAGCAGTACTTC. This gives the protein CASSLAGSGSGYEQYF.

This clonotype has more than one count but fewer than ten. The chain links TRBV7-9 to TRBJ1-5; tentative D call: TRBD1 (5 bases). Germline-derived CDR1 and CDR2 are SEHNR and FQNEAQ (reference sequence). Trimming pared 1 base from V and 5 bases from J, leaving 9 bases between. The CDR3 consists of 14 residues. CDR3 sequence reads: CASSLEGSHQPQHF. The CDR3 coding sequence is TGTGCCAGCAGCTTAGAGGGGAGCCATCAGCCCCAGCATTTT.

Concerning this clonotype: A much larger clone sits a single nucleotide away, making a read error possible. V gene TRBV11-2 combines with J gene TRBJ2-7; D gene ambiguous. CDR1 and CDR2 from the germline V gene are SGHAT and FQNNGV. The length of the CDR3 is 14 residues. The CDR3, as DNA: TGTGGCAGCAGCTATCGTTATGGTTTAGACGTTCAGTACTTC. Protein product: CGSSYRYGLDVQYF.

The V and J genes are TRBV12-3 or TRBV12-4 and TRBJ2-2; 13 bases are a match to TRBD2. V shed 5 bases and J 1 base; nucleotides not matched to a gene: 13. The length of the CDR3 is 20 residues. CDR3 residues: CASSGDGRLAGGQNTGELFF. DNA for the CDR3: TGTGCCAGCAGTGGAGACGGGAGACTAGCGGGAGGACAGAACACCGGGGAGCTGTTTTTT.

As concerns this clonotype: This sequence may be a read error, since a much larger clone differs from it by one base. The chain combines TRBV12-3 or TRBV12-4 with TRBJ2-7; the D is unclear. The CDR3 length is 13 residues. The V gene lost 11 bases and the J gene lost 3 bases, with 17 bases spanning the gap. This CDR3 reads CASCQLNGYEQYF. In nucleotides, the CDR3 is TGTGCCTCATGCCAACTAAACGGCTACGAGCAGTACTTC.

The chain couples TRBV2 to TRBJ1-1, with 7 bases aligning to TRBD1. CDR3 length: 14 residues. Germline-derived CDR1 and CDR2 are SNHLY and FYNNEI. Unmatched junction bases numbered 9, after V lost 6 bases and J lost 5 bases. This chain's CDR3 is CASRSTGDRTEAFF. In DNA form, the CDR3 reads TGTGCCAGCAGGTCAACAGGGGATCGGACTGAAGCTTTCTTT.

This clonotype was counted at least ten times. The chain is built from TRBV6-5 and TRBJ2-3, with no clear D. The CDR3 loop spans 16 amino acids. The V gene lost 3 bases and the J gene lost 8 bases, with 21 bases spanning the gap. Looked up from germline, CDR1 is MNHEY and CDR2 is SVGAGI. The CDR3 sequence is CASSYILGSMARTQYF. CDR3 bases: TGTGCCAGCAGTTATATCCTTGGATCAATGGCACGTACGCAGTATTTT.

This clonotype was picked up many times. The rearrangement links TRBV13 to TRBJ1-1; D gene unclear. This CDR3 region has 14 residues. Germline V gives CDR1 PRHDT, CDR2 FYEKMQ (reference sequence). V was clipped by 2 bases and J by 8 bases, with 15 bases between them. This CDR3 reads CASSLFYGVEEAFF. The DNA for the CDR3 is TGTGCCAGCAGCTTATTTTACGGGGTCGAGGAAGCTTTCTTT.

The chain joins TRBV2 to TRBJ2-5; D remains ambiguous. The CDR3 extends over 14 amino acids. The germline CDR1 and CDR2 sequences are SNHLY and FYNNEI. V was pared by 2 bases and J by 2 bases, with 9 bases between. CDR3 nucleotide sequence: TGTGCCAGCAGTGAATATATTATTCAAGAGACCCAGTACTTC. Its protein is CASSEYIIQETQYF.

The chain is built from TRBV15 and TRBJ2-1, with 7 bases aligning to TRBD2. CDR3 size: 18 residues. CDR1 is LNHNV, CDR2 YYDKDF, per germline (reference sequence). With 1 base clipped from V and 0 bases from J, the junction kept 9 bases outside the gene matches. CDR3 in DNA: TGTGCCACCAGCAGAGTGTCTAGCGGCCGAAGCTCCTACAATGAGCAGTTCTTC. Translated, it gives CATSRVSSGRSSYNEQFF.

This clonotype was observed many times. The chain is built from TRBV27 and TRBJ2-2, with 8 bases lining up with TRBD2. The CDR3 has 15 amino acids. V shed 3 bases and J 7 bases; nucleotides not matched to a gene: 7. Germline V gives CDR1 MNHEY, CDR2 SMNVEV (reference sequence). The chain's CDR3 is CASSLLLAGFGELFF. In DNA, the CDR3 is TGTGCCAGCAGTTTGTTGTTAGCGGGGTTCGGGGAGCTGTTTTTT.

A note on this clonotype: A much larger clone is a single base away; this may be a read error. The chain has TRBV29-1 and TRBJ2-1, with a weak D call TRBD1 (6 bases). The length of the CDR3 is 13 residues. Germline V gene sequence: CDR1 SQVTM, CDR2 ANQGSEA. The V gene lost 1 base and the J gene lost 5 bases, with 9 bases spanning the gap. The CDR3 coding sequence is TGCAGCGTTGAAGGGACAGCTCACAATGAGCAGTTCTTC. As protein: CSVEGTAHNEQFF.

Ten or more counts support this clonotype. This chain joins TRBV20-1 and TRBJ2-3; maybe TRBD2 (5 bases). With 5 bases removed from V and 1 base from J, the gap between germline ends came to 10 bases. CDR3 length: 13 residues. CDR1 is DFQATT and CDR2 is SNEGSKA in the germline V gene (reference sequence). As DNA, the CDR3 is TGCAGTGCTCTAACTAGGCGCACAGATACGCAGTATTTT. This codes for CSALTRRTDTQYF.

The chain carries TRBV20-1 and TRBJ2-1; 8 bases are a match to TRBD2. Per the germline V gene, CDR1 is DFQATT and CDR2 is SNEGSKA (reference sequence). CDR3 length: 13 residues. J was trimmed by 5 bases and V by 5 bases; bases with no gene match: 5. The CDR3 region has the DNA TGCAGTGCTTCTGGGACTAGGAACAATGAGCAGTTCTTC. Translation gives CSASGTRNNEQFF.

In this sample, this clonotype turned up many times. Relative to the germline gene, one junction end is altered; a read error may explain this. The chain carries TRBV14 and TRBJ2-5; the D is unclear. The CDR3 is 14 residues long. In germline, CDR1 is SGHDN, CDR2 FVKESK. This CDR3 reads CASSQDLRSRSPSF. The DNA of the CDR3 is TGTGCCAGCAGCCAAGATCTCCGAAGCAGGTCACCCTCCTTC.

Comment on this clonotype: Germline and junction disagree at one end, which may indicate a read error. The V and J genes are TRBV5-1 and TRBJ2-1; TRBD1 or TRBD2 may be the D gene (5 bases each). Looked up from germline, CDR1 is SGHRS and CDR2 is YFSETQ. The CDR3 has 15 amino acids. The CDR3 sequence is CASRLGTDSYKEQFF. Written as DNA, the CDR3 is TGCGCCAGCAGACTTGGGACGGACTCCTACAAAGAGCAGTTCTTC.

The J gene is TRBJ1-1, the V gene TRBV20-1; no firm D call. V shed 0 bases and J shed 0 bases, with 11 bases lying between them. Germline V gene sequence: CDR1 DFQATT, CDR2 SNEGSKA (reference sequence). CDR3 length: 15 amino acids. CDR3 DNA sequence: TGCAGTGCTAGAGATCCCAGTGACATGAACACTGAAGCTTTCTTT. Its protein product is CSARDPSDMNTEAFF.